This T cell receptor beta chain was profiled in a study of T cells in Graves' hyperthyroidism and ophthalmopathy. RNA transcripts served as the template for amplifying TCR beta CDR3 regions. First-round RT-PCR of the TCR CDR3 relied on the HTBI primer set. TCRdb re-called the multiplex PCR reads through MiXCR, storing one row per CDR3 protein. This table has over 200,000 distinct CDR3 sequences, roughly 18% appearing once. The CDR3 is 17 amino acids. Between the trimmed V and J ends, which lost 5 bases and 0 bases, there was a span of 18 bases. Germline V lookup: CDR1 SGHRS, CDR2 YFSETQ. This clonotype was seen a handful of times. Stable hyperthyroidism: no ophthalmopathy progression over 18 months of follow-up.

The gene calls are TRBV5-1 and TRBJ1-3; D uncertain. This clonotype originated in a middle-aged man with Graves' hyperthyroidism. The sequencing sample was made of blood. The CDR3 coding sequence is TGCGCCAGCAGTTCTTCCCTCTTAGGGTCCTCTGGAAACACCATATATTTT. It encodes CASSSSLLGSSGNTIYF.